This T cell receptor beta chain was retrieved from a study of blood T cell repertoires in COVID-19. Profiling relied on immunoSEQ multiplex PCR, and the TCRdb table lists in-frame clones only, not all of them. This sample has 140,000 to 150,000 clones, with 70% to 90% found just once. The age range of participants was about 18 to 95 years, with residence in more than 20 US areas. The TCR comes from a woman under 40 with acute COVID-19. The specimen was PBMCs or T cells enriched from blood (not recorded which).

The CDR3: CASSGRGLPYEQYF. CDR3 sequence (DNA): TGTGCCAGCAGTGGTCGCGGCCTGCCCTACGAGCAGTACTTC. This chain uses TRBV28 with TRBJ2-7; D gene ambiguous. The CDR3 is 14 residues long. CDR1 MDHEN and CDR2 SYDVKM come from the germline V gene. Trimming cost V 5 bases and J 2 bases, with 13 bases left between them.